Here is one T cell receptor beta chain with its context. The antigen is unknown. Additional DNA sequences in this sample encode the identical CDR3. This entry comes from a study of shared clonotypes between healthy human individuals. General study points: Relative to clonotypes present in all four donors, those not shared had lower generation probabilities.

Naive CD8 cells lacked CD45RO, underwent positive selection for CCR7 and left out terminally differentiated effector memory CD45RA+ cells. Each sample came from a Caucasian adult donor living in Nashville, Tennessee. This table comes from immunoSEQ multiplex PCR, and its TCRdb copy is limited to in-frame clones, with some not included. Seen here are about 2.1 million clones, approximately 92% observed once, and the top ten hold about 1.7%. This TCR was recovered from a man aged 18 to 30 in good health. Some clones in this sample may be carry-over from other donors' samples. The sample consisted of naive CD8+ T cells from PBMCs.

CDR3 region: CASSYSIGGYEQYF. In DNA form, the CDR3 reads TGTGCCAGCAGTTACTCGATAGGGGGGTACGAGCAGTACTTC. V and J are TRBV6-5 and TRBJ2-7, with D perhaps given as TRBD1 or TRBD2 (6 bases each). The V end was cut by 0 bases, the J end by 4 bases, with 10 bases between. CDR1 MNHEY and CDR2 SVGAGI come from the germline V gene. CDR3 length: 14 amino acids.